Listed below are T cell receptor beta chains from one sample, sequenced in a study of CD8+CD57+ T cells in acquired aplastic anemia. TCRdb called the reads again in MiXCR, with one record for every CDR3 protein. The sample records tens of thousands of distinct CDR3 sequences, 55% to 80% being singletons. Sequences were obtained from sorted CD4+, CD8+, or CD8+CD57+ T cells (not recorded which) from PBMCs. Every receptor here comes from a human donor in good health, serving as a control. Each CDR3 is given with its conserved first and last residue. The D gene is left open where the match is weak. Some rows mark clone size as missing; the rest say once, few, many or name a class of expanded clone.

clone_size: .
d_call: .
j_call: TRBJ2-5
v_call: TRBV7-9
cdr3_nt: TGTGCCAGCAGCTTAAGCTCGGGGGCCCTGGAGACCCAGTACTTC
cdr3_aa: CASSLSSGALETQYF

clone_size: .
d_call: .
j_call: TRBJ2-1
v_call: TRBV10-3
cdr3_nt: TGTGCCATCAGTGACCCGGGACTGGGGGCCAGCAATGAGCAGTTCTTC
cdr3_aa: CAISDPGLGASNEQFF

clone_size: .
d_call: .
j_call: TRBJ1-2
v_call: TRBV29-1
cdr3_nt: TGCAGCGTTGACCCGGGGGCGGCCTATGGCTACACCTTC
cdr3_aa: CSVDPGAAYGYTF

clone_size: .
d_call: TRBD2
j_call: TRBJ2-5
v_call: TRBV28
cdr3_nt: TGTGCCAGCACACCTAGCGGGAGCCACCAAGAGACCCAGTACTTC
cdr3_aa: CASTPSGSHQETQYF

clone_size: .
d_call: .
j_call: TRBJ1-1
v_call: TRBV29-1
cdr3_nt: TGCAGCGTGACCACGGGTGAAGCTTTCTTT
cdr3_aa: CSVTTGEAFF

clone_size: few
d_call: .
j_call: TRBJ2-5
v_call: TRBV29-1
cdr3_nt: TGCAGCGTTGGAAGGGGGGGAGGCGAGACCCAGTACTTC
cdr3_aa: CSVGRGGGETQYF

clone_size: .
d_call: TRBD1
j_call: TRBJ2-3
v_call: TRBV25-1
cdr3_nt: TGTGCCAGCAGCGAAAAGGGGACAGGGGCAGATACGCAGTATTTT
cdr3_aa: CASSEKGTGADTQYF

clone_size: .
d_call: .
j_call: TRBJ2-5
v_call: TRBV7-3
cdr3_nt: TGTGCCAGCAGCCTAGGGGGCGGGGGGACCCAAGAGACCCAGTACTTC
cdr3_aa: CASSLGGGGTQETQYF

clone_size: .
d_call: TRBD2
j_call: TRBJ2-1
v_call: TRBV19
cdr3_nt: TGTGCCAGTGGACTAGCGGGGGCTTACAATGAGCAGTTCTTC
cdr3_aa: CASGLAGAYNEQFF

clone_size: medium-sized
d_call: .
j_call: TRBJ2-1
v_call: TRBV7-9
cdr3_nt: TGTGCCAGCAGCTTAGACTACAATGAGCAGTTCTTC
cdr3_aa: CASSLDYNEQFF

clone_size: few
d_call: .
j_call: TRBJ2-6
v_call: TRBV5-4
cdr3_nt: TGTGCCAGCAGCTCAGGACGCTCTGGGGCCAACGTCCTGACTTTC
cdr3_aa: CASSSGRSGANVLTF